The 8 T cell receptor beta chains listed next were all sequenced from one sample in a study of metastatic and nonmetastatic thyroid tumors. TCRdb reprocessed the PCR reads using MiXCR. The table includes tens of thousands of clones, 25% to 30% detected once. There were no patients who had received any treatment before thyroid surgery. What was sequenced was blood. The receptors were gathered from a male donor with papillary thyroid cancer or a benign thyroid nodule (not recorded which). Some clones in this sample may be carry-over from other donors' samples.

This clone occurred many times. This rearrangement joins TRBV10-1 to TRBJ2-7; the D gene is possibly TRBD1 (6 bases). Germline CDR1 WNHNN, CDR2 SYGVQD (reference sequence). Trimming stripped 3 bases from V and 2 bases from J, with 8 bases between. The CDR3 covers 13 residues. This CDR3 reads CASSESGAYEQYF. CDR3 coding DNA: TGCGCCAGCAGTGAATCAGGGGCCTACGAGCAGTACTTC.

The chain couples TRBV20-1 to TRBJ2-7, with a possible D match to TRBD2 (6 bases). V gave up 1 base and J gave up 1 base, with 17 bases separating them. The CDR3 is 16 residues long. From germline, CDR1 is DFQATT and CDR2 SNEGSKA (reference sequence). The CDR3: CSARATIAEVSYEQYF. CDR3 in DNA: TGCAGTGCTAGAGCGACAATAGCGGAGGTTTCCTACGAGCAGTACTTC.

The chain couples TRBV6-1 to TRBJ2-1; a weak D match, TRBD1 (6 bases). V gave up 5 bases and J gave up 5 bases, with 13 bases separating them. This CDR3 contains 14 residues. Germline CDR1 is MNHNS and CDR2 is SASEGT. The chain's CDR3 is CASSLLDRNNEQFF. The CDR3 DNA reads as TGTGCCAGCAGTCTTCTGGACAGAAACAATGAGCAGTTCTTC.

The sample holds many counts of this clone. Other DNA sequences in this sample translate to the same CDR3. This rearrangement joins TRBV11-2 to TRBJ1-1, with 7 bases identical to TRBD1. Germline V gives CDR1 SGHAT, CDR2 FQNNGV. CDR3 length: 13 amino acids. J was trimmed by 4 bases and V by 5 bases; bases with no gene match: 4. This CDR3 is CASSTDRATEAFF. CDR3 DNA: TGTGCCAGCAGCACCGACAGGGCCACTGAAGCTTTCTTT.

In regard to this clone: One junction end does not reproduce the germline sequence, and a read error may be involved. V usage is TRBV27 and J usage is TRBJ1-1; D not certain. CDR3 length: 13 residues. CDR1 is MNHEY, CDR2 SMNVEV, per germline (reference sequence). The chain's CDR3 is CASRSGSYTEAFF. For the CDR3, the DNA is TGTGCCAGCAGGTCCGGCAGTTACACTGAAGCTTTTTTT.

This chain uses TRBV20-1 with TRBJ2-1, with 9 bases aligning to TRBD2. The CDR3 runs 15 residues. Germline trimming cut 7 bases from V and 6 bases from J; bases unmatched to any gene: 13. The germline V gene has CDR1 DFQATT and CDR2 SNEGSKA (reference sequence). CDR3 sequence reads: CSGTAGAGGINEQFF. The CDR3 DNA is TGCAGTGGTACGGCGGGAGCGGGAGGTATCAATGAGCAGTTCTTC.

This clone was seen many times. The chain combines TRBV6-1 with TRBJ2-7; 7 nucleotides agree with TRBD1. CDR1 and CDR2 from the germline V gene are MNHNS and SASEGT. The V and J ends lost 5 bases and 3 bases, in that order; junction bases with no gene match: 13. The length of the CDR3 is 16 residues. Here the CDR3 DNA reads TGTGCCAGCAGTACCTATCTACAGGGGACAGACTACGAGCAGTACTTC. This gives the protein CASSTYLQGTDYEQYF.

A note on this clone: With a much larger clone just one base away, this may be a read error. V and J are TRBV6-2 or TRBV6-3 and TRBJ2-3, with a weak D call TRBD2 (6 bases). CDR3 length: 17 amino acids. V was trimmed by 2 bases and J by 0 bases, leaving 15 bases between them. Germline loops: CDR1 MNHEY, CDR2 SVGEGT. The DNA of the CDR3 is TGTGCCAGCAGTTACGGAGGGTCACTTGGGAGCACAGATACGCAGTATTTT. This encodes CASSYGGSLGSTDTQYF.